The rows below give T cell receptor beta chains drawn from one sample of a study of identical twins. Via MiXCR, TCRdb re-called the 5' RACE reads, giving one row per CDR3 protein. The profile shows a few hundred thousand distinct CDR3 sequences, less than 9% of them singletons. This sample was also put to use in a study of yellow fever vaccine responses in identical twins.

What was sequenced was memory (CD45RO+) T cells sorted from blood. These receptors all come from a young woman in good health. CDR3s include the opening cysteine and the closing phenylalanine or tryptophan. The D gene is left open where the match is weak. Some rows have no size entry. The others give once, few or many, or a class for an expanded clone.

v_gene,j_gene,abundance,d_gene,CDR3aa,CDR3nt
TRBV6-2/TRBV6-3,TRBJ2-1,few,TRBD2,CASRRSGGASNEQFF,TGTGCCAGCAGACGAAGCGGGGGGGCCTCGAATGAGCAGTTCTTC
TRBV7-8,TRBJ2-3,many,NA,CASSLAMLGTSTDTQYF,TGTGCCAGCAGCTTAGCGATGCTAGGTACTAGCACAGATACGCAGTATTTT
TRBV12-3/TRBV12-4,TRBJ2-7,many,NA,CASSFSTENYEQYF,TGTGCCAGCAGTTTTTCGACAGAAAACTACGAGCAGTACTTC
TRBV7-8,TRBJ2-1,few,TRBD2,CASSSRVAGSGSEQFF,TGTGCCAGCAGCAGCCGGGTAGCGGGATCGGGGAGTGAGCAGTTCTTC
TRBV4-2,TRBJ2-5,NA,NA,CASSQETAGARETQYF,TGTGCCAGCAGCCAAGAGACGGCAGGGGCGCGGGAGACCCAGTACTTC
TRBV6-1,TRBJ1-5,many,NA,CASSEALTLIGQPQHF,TGTGCCAGCAGTGAAGCGCTAACACTTATAGGTCAGCCCCAGCATTTT
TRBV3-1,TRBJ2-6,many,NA,CASSQERVSSGANVLTF,TGTGCCAGCAGCCAAGAAAGGGTTAGCTCTGGGGCCAACGTCCTGACTTTC
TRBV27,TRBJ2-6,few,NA,CASSPYMVNGANVLTF,TGTGCCAGCAGTCCCTATATGGTGAATGGGGCCAACGTCCTGACTTTC
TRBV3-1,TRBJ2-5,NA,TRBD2,CASSQVGAEASGDQETQYF,TGTGCCAGCAGCCAAGTCGGGGCTGAGGCTAGCGGGGACCAAGAGACCCAGTACTTC
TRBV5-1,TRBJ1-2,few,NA,CASSLGQGFGYTF,TGCGCCAGCAGCTTGGGGCAGGGTTTTGGCTACACCTTC
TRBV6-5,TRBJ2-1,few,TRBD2,CASSYSPAGGGEQFF,TGTGCCAGCAGTTACTCTCCAGCGGGGGGCGGTGAGCAGTTCTTC
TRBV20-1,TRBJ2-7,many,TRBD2,CSAKTTSSSYEQYF,TGCAGTGCGAAAACGACTAGCAGCTCCTACGAGCAGTACTTC
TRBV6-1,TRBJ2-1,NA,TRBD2,CASSLLTSGSESSYNEQFF,TGTGCCAGCAGTCTCCTGACTAGCGGGAGCGAAAGCTCCTACAATGAGCAGTTCTTC
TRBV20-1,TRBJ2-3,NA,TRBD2,CSATGLAGVTDTQYF,TGCAGTGCAACCGGACTAGCGGGGGTCACAGATACGCAGTATTTT
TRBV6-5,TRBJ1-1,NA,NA,CASSYATPMNTEAFF,TGTGCCAGCAGTTACGCGACACCTATGAACACTGAAGCTTTCTTT
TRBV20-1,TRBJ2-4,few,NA,CSARIWGNIQYF,TGCAGTGCTAGAATTTGGGGAAACATTCAGTACTTC
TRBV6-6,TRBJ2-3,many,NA,CATKGTFTDTQYF,TGTGCCACCAAGGGGACCTTCACAGATACGCAGTATTTT
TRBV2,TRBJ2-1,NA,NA,CASGLRYNEQFF,TGTGCCAGCGGACTCCGTTACAATGAGCAGTTCTTC
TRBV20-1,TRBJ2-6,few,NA,CSAPESGANVLTF,TGCAGTGCCCCTGAATCTGGGGCCAACGTCCTGACTTTC
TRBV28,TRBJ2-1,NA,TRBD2,CASSFGRDFVHEQFF,TGTGCCAGCAGTTTCGGGAGGGACTTCGTCCATGAGCAGTTCTTC
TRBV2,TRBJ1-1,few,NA,CASSIQGLGNTEAFF,TGTGCCAGCAGCATACAGGGCTTGGGCAACACTGAAGCTTTCTTT
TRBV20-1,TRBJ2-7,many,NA,CSARAFSHYEQYF,TGCAGTGCTAGGGCCTTTTCTCATTACGAGCAGTACTTC
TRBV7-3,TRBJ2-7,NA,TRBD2,CASLSAQRESYEQYF,TGTGCCAGCTTATCGGCCCAGCGGGAGTCCTACGAGCAGTACTTC
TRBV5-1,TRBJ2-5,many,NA,CASSLATQRQETQYF,TGCGCCAGCAGCTTGGCCACCCAGAGACAAGAGACCCAGTACTTC
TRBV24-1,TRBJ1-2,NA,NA,CATSDTLWGYGYTF,TGTGCCACCAGTGACACCCTATGGGGCTATGGCTACACCTTC
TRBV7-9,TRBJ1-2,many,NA,CASSLIQGGYTF,TGTGCCAGCAGCCTAATCCAGGGCGGCTACACCTTC
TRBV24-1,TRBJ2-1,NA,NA,CATSDKQVSYNEQFF,TGTGCCACCAGTGATAAGCAGGTCTCCTACAATGAGCAGTTCTTC
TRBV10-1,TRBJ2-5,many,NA,CASSEGQGPQETQYF,TGCGCCAGCAGTGAAGGGCAGGGGCCCCAAGAGACCCAGTACTTC
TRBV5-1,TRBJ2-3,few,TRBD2,CASSLVASGSTDTQYF,TGCGCCAGCAGCTTGGTGGCTAGCGGGAGCACAGATACGCAGTATTTT
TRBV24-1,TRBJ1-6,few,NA,CATSANGNSPLHF,TGTGCCACCAGTGCCAACGGTAATTCACCCCTCCACTTT
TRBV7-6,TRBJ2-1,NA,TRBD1,CASSPSGGQGSSYNEQFF,TGTGCCAGCAGCCCCAGTGGAGGACAGGGATCCTCCTACAATGAGCAGTTCTTC
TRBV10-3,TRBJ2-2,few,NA,CAISERAGTSNTGELFF,TGTGCCATCAGTGAGCGGGCAGGGACCTCGAACACCGGGGAGCTGTTTTTT
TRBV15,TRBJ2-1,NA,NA,CPTSRDGRINEQFF,TGTCCCACCAGCAGAGATGGCAGGATTAATGAGCAGTTCTTC
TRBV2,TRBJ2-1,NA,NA,CASQIGLNGYNEQFF,TGTGCCAGTCAAATAGGCCTTAATGGATACAATGAGCAGTTCTTC
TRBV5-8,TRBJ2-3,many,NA,CASSLHRAADTQYF,TGTGCCAGCAGCTTGCACAGGGCGGCAGATACGCAGTATTTT
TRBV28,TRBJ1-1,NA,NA,CASSSPGARVTEAFF,TGTGCCAGCAGTTCACCGGGGGCGCGGGTCACTGAAGCTTTCTTT
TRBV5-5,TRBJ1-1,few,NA,CASSLEGREAFF,TGTGCCAGCAGCCTCGAGGGACGTGAAGCTTTCTTT
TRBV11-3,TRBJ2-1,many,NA,CASSSGDNYNEQFF,TGTGCCAGCAGCTCCGGGGACAACTACAATGAGCAGTTCTTC
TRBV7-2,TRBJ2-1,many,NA,CASSPDSLNNEQFF,TGTGCCAGCAGCCCGGACAGTTTGAACAATGAGCAGTTCTTC
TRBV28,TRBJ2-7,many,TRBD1,CASRTGIHEQYF,TGTGCCAGCAGGACAGGGATCCATGAGCAGTACTTC
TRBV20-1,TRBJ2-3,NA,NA,CSARGGTSSGDTQYF,TGCAGTGCTAGGGGTGGGACAAGTAGCGGAGATACGCAGTATTTT
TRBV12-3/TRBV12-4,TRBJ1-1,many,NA,CASSYGSKAFF,TGTGCCAGCAGTTATGGAAGCAAAGCTTTCTTT
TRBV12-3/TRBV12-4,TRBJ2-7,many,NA,CASSSQGWAYEQYF,TGTGCCAGCAGTTCACAGGGATGGGCCTACGAGCAGTACTTC
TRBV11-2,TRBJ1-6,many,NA,CASSLVFIGTAGGSPLHF,TGTGCCAGCAGCTTAGTATTTATTGGGACGGCCGGGGGGTCACCCCTCCACTTT
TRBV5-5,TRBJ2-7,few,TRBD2,CASSHSGTVREQYF,TGTGCCAGCAGCCATAGCGGGACGGTGAGGGAGCAGTACTTC
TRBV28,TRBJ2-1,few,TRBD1,CASSENRGNEQFF,TGTGCCAGCAGTGAGAACAGGGGAAATGAGCAGTTCTTC
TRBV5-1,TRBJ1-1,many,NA,CASSESLWNTEAFF,TGCGCCAGCTCCGAGTCACTCTGGAACACTGAAGCTTTCTTT
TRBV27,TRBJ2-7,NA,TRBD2,CVSSPRTSGISLYEQYF,TGTGTCAGCAGTCCCCGGACTAGCGGGATCTCTCTTTACGAGCAGTACTTC
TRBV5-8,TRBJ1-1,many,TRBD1,CASSWRQGTEAFF,TGTGCCAGCAGTTGGCGACAGGGGACTGAAGCTTTCTTT
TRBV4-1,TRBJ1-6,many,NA,CASRIDSSGLRQAGYSPLHF,TGCGCCAGCAGAATAGACAGCTCTGGGTTACGGCAGGCGGGTTATTCACCCCTCCACTTT
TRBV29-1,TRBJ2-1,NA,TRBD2,CSVEGILAGYNEQFF,TGCAGCGTTGAAGGAATACTAGCGGGATACAATGAGCAGTTCTTC
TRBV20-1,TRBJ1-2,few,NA,CRLGTQVANYGYTF,TGCAGGCTGGGGACACAGGTAGCCAACTATGGCTACACCTTC
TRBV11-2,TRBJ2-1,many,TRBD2,CASTREGGGAYNEQFF,TGTGCCAGCACTCGAGAAGGCGGGGGGGCCTACAATGAGCAGTTCTTC
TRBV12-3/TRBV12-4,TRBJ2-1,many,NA,CASGQRNEQFF,TGTGCCAGCGGTCAGAGGAATGAGCAGTTCTTC